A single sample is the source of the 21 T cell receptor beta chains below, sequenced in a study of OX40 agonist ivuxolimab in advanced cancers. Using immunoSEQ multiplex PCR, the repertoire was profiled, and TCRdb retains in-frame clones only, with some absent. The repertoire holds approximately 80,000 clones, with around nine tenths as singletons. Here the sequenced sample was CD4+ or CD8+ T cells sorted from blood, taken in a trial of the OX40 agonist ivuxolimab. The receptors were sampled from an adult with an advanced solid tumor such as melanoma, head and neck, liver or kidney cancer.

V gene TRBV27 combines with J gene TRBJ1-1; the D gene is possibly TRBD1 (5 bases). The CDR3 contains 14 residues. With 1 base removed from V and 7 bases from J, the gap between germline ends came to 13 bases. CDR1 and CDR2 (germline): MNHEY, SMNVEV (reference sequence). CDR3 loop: CASSLWRQTGEAFF. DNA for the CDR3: TGTGCCAGCAGTTTATGGAGACAGACCGGTGAAGCTTTCTTT.

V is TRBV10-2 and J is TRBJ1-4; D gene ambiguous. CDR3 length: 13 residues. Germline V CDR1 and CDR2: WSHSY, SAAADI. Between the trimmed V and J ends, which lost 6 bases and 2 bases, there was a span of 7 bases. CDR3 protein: CASRQVTNEKLFF. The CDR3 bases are TGCGCCAGCAGACAAGTCACTAATGAAAAACTGTTTTTT.

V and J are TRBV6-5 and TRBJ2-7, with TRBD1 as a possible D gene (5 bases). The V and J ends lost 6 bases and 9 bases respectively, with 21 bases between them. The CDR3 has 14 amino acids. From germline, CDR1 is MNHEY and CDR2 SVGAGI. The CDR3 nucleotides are TGTGCCAGCAGCATCTTTAAGGACACACCCCGGCAGTACTTC. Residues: CASSIFKDTPRQYF.

DNA for the CDR3: TGTGCCAGCAGTCAAATAAATAGGGGTGGCGAGACCCAGTACTTC. Translated: CASSQINRGGETQYF. The chain couples TRBV6-6 to TRBJ2-5, with D maybe TRBD1 (5 bases). CDR1 is MNHNY and CDR2 is SVGAGI in the germline V gene (reference sequence). V was shortened by 5 bases and J by 5 bases, with 18 bases between the two germline ends. CDR3 length: 15 residues.

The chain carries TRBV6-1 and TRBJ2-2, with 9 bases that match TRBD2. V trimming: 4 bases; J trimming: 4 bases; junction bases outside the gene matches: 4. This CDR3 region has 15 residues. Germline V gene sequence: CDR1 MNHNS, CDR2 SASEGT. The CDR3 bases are TGTGCCAGCAGTGGTAGCGGGAGTTTCACCGGGGAGCTGTTTTTT. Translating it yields CASSGSGSFTGELFF.

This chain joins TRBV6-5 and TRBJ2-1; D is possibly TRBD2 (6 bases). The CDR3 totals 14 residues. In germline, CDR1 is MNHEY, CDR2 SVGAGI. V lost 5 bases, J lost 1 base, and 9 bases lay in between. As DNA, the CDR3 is TGTGCCAGCAGTCCGGGACTTTCCTACAATGAGCAGTTCTTC. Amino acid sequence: CASSPGLSYNEQFF.

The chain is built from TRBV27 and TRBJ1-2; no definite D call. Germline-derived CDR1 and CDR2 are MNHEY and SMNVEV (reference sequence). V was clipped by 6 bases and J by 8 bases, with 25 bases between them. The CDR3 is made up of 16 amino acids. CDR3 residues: CASSRELGSLLGGYTF. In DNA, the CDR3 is TGTGCCAGCAGCCGGGAGTTGGGGTCCCTCTTGGGCGGCTACACCTTC.

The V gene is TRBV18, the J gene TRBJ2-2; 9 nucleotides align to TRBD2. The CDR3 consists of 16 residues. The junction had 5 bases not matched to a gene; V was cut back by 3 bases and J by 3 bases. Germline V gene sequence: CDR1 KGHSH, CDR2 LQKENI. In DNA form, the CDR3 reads TGTGCCAGCTCACCTTGGATAGCGGGGGACACCGGGGAGCTGTTTTTT. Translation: CASSPWIAGDTGELFF.

CDR3 sequence (DNA): TGTGCCAGCAGCCAGACGGGGACCCAGTACTTC. Its translation is CASSQTGTQYF. The chain has TRBV7-9 and TRBJ2-5; D not certain. Germline V gives CDR1 SEHNR, CDR2 FQNEAQ (reference sequence). Trimming removed 5 bases from V and 7 bases from J, with 8 bases in between. This CDR3 region has 11 residues.

As DNA, the CDR3 is TGTGCCAGCTTTCGCTCAGGGTACACCGGGGAGCTGTTTTTT. Its translation is CASFRSGYTGELFF. The chain carries TRBV2 and TRBJ2-2, with D perhaps matching TRBD1 (5 bases). Germline values: CDR1 SNHLY, CDR2 FYNNEI. Trimming left V 8 bases short and J 3 bases short, with 13 bases between. There are 14 residues in the CDR3.

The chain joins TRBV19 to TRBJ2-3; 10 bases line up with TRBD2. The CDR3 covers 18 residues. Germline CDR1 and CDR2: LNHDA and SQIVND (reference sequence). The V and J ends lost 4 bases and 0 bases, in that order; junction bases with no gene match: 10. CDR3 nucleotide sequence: TGTGCCAGTAGTACGGGCCCCGGGACTAGCGCAAGCACAGATACGCAGTATTTT. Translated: CASSTGPGTSASTDTQYF.

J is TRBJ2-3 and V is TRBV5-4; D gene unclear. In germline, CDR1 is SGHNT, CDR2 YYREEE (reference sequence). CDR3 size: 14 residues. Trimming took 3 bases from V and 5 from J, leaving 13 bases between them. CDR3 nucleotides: TGTGCCAGCAGCTCTAGATTGACGGGAGATACGCAGTATTTT. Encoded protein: CASSSRLTGDTQYF.

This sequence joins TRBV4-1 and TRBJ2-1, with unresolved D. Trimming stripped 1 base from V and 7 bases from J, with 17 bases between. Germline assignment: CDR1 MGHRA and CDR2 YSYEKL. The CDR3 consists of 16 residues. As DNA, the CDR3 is TGCGCCAGCAGCCAAGCCTTCATTACCCCTAGGAATGAGCAGTTCTTC. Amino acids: CASSQAFITPRNEQFF.

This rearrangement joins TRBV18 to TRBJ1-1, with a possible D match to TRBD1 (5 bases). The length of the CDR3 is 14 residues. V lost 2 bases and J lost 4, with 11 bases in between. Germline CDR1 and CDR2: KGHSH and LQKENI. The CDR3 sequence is CASSPGRAGTEAFF. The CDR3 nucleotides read TGTGCCAGCTCACCAGGCAGGGCGGGCACTGAAGCTTTCTTT.

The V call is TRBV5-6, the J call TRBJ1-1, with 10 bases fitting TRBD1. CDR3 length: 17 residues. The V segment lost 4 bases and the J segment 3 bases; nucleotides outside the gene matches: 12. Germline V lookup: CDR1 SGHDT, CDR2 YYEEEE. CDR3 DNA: TGTGCCAGCAGCCCAAGACAGGGGGCGAGTGTAGACACTGAAGCTTTCTTT. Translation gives CASSPRQGASVDTEAFF.

The CDR3 nucleotides are TGCGCCAGCAGCTTAGAACCGTTGGGGGCTCAGACCGGGGAGCTGTTTTTT. This encodes CASSLEPLGAQTGELFF. V is TRBV5-1 and J is TRBJ2-2, with D possibly being TRBD1 (6 bases). This CDR3 region has 17 residues. Trimming took off 2 bases at V and 5 bases at J, with 19 bases between the two ends. Germline V gene lookup returns CDR1 SGHRS and CDR2 YFSETQ.

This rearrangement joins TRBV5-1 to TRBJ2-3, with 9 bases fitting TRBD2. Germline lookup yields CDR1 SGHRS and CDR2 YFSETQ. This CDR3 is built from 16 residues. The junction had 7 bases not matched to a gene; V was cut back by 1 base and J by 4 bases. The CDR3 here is CASSLSLAGSPDTQYF. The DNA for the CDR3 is TGCGCCAGCAGCTTGTCCCTAGCGGGATCCCCAGATACGCAGTATTTT.

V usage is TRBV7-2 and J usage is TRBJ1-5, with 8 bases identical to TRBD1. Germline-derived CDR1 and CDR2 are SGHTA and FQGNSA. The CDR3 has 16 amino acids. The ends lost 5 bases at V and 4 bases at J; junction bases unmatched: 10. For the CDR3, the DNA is TGTGCCAGCAGCCAAGTAGCAGGACAGGGAAATCAGCCCCAGCATTTT. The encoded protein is CASSQVAGQGNQPQHF.

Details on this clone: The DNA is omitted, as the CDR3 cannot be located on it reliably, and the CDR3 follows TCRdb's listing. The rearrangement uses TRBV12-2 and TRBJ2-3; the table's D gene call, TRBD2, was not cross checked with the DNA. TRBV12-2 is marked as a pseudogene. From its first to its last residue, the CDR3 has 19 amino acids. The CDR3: CASRFPDHSGEWGSGAQYF.

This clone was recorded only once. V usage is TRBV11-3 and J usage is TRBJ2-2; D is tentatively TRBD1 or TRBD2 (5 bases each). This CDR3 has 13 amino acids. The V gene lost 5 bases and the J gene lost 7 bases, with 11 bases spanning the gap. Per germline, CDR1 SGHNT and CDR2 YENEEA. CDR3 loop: CASSGTRNGELFF. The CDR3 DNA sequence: TGTGCCAGCAGCGGGACGCGGAACGGGGAGCTGTTTTTT. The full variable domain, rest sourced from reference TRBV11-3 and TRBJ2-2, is EAGVVQSPRYKIIEKKQPVAFWCNPISGHNTLYWYLQNLGQGPELLIRYENEEAVDDSQLPKDRFSAERLKGVDSTLKIQPAELGDSAVYLCASSGTRNGELFFGEGSRLTVL.

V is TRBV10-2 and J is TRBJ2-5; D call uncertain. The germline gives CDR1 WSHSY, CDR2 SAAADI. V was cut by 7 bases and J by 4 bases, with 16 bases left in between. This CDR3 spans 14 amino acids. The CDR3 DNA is TGCGCCAGCACGGTTGGTCCTTTAGGAGAGACCCAGTACTTC. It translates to CASTVGPLGETQYF.